These T cell receptor beta chains were read from a single sample in a study of technical replicates of blood from a few donors. Method: immunoSEQ multiplex PCR; TCRdb's copy keeps in-frame clones and lacks some. Here the sample spans tens of thousands of clones, 94% being singletons. Sequencing was done on a sample of T cells isolated from PBMCs. The receptors originated from a human donor in good health. CDR3s leave out the opening cysteine and the closing phenylalanine or tryptophan.

v_call cdr3_length cdr3_aa
TRBV6-5 12 ASSLAGGRNIQY
TRBV6-1 13 ASSESAGLVYEQY
TRBV13 13 ASSSTGAGANVLT
TRBV5-1 13 ASYINGRGTDTQY
TRBV19 14 ASTLTAAGANEKLF
TRBV30 12 AWSDPGAGNTIY
TRBV7-9 13 ASSSGTGESDTQY
TRBV30 13 AWSGGAGGPDTQY
TRBV6-1 12 ASSEAIATNEQF
TRBV30 16 AWREGLGGRQNTGELF
TRBV5-1 15 ASSLSPGLAGEETQY
TRBV6-1 10 ASSENSETQY
TRBV28 11 ASTLESGVEAF
TRBV18 13 ASSPQDRGAETQY
TRBV15 16 ATSRVRGREAGVREQY
TRBV11-1 13 ASSPRDRALYEQY
TRBV10-1 12 ASSEDTTNTEAF
TRBV28 11 ASSLGQYYGYT
TRBV28 12 ASSYSQGLSGYT
TRBV7-3 13 ASSFRAANRDEQF
TRBV7-3 16 ASSPQPLGGSSYNEQF
TRBV10-3 11 AISEGQGYEQY
TRBV29-1 9 SVGEDQPQH
TRBV19 14 ASSIDASSRSETQY
TRBV5-6 12 ASSFLSGRAEQY
TRBV30 12 AWSLRRDSYGYT
TRBV6-1 12 ASSQPTAGGFDT